The following is a TCR beta chain sequence with its context. Antigen unknown. The data stem from a study of cytomegalovirus exposure and HLA in healthy donors. V was pared by 4 bases and J by 0 bases, with 8 bases of the junction left unmatched. This CDR3 spans 16 amino acids. CDR1 and CDR2 (germline): MNHEY, SMNVEV (reference sequence). PCR amplification relied on 60 Vbeta primers (plus 13 Jbeta primers). TCRdb keeps only in-frame clones here, not all; method: immunoSEQ multiplex PCR. This repertoire includes roughly 150,000 clones. Findings and limits, study-wide: In a later analysis, at a false discovery rate of 0.05, some 17,000 TCR beta sequences were associated with HLA alleles. By HLA locus, TCR association rates varied in a later analysis, with DRB1 showing the most and HLA-C the fewest. Some segments of the V type, notably TRBV6-2 and TRBV6-3, were excluded as indistinguishable. It was reported that the classifier diagnosed cytomegalovirus status with high specificity and sensitivity in both the original and validation cohorts.

Specimen: PBMCs. The chain employs TRBV27 and TRBJ1-2, with 7 bases fitting TRBD1. This clonotype was obtained from a woman aged 45-65 years in good health and CMV-seronegative. CDR3 nucleotides: TGTGCCAGCAGTTGGGACAGAAGTACGACTAACTATGGCTACACCTTC. Translation: CASSWDRSTTNYGYTF.